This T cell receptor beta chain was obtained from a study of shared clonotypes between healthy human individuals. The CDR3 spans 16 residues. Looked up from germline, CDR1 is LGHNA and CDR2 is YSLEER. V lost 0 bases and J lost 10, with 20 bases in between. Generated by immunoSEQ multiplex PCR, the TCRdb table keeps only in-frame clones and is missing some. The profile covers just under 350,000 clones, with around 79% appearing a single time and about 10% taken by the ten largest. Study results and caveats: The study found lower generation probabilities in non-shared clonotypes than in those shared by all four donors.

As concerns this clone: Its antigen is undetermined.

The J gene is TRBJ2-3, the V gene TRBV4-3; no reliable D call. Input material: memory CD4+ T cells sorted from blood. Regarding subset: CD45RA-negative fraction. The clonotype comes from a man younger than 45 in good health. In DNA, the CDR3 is TGCGCCAGCAGCCAAGATGTAGGCGCCTCCCGCCGGGCGCAGTATTTT. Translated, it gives CASSQDVGASRRAQYF.